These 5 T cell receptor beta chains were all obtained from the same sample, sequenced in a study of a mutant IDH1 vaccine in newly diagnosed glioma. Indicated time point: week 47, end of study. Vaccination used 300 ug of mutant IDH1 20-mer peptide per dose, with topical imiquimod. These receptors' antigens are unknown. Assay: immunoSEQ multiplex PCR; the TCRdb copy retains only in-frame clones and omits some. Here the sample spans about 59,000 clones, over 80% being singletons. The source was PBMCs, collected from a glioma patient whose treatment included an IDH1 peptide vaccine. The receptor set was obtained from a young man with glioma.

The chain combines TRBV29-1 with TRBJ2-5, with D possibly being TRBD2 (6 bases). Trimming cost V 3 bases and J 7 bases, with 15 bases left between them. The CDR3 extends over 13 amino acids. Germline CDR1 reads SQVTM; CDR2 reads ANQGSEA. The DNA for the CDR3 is TGCAGCGTTGAGAGGGCGGGGCCGGGGACCCAGTACTTC. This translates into CSVERAGPGTQYF.

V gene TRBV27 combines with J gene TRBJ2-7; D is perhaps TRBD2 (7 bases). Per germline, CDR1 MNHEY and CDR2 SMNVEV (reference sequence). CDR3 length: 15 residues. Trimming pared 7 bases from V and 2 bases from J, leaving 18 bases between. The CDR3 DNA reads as TGTGCCAGCAAGGAAGGGGGAGGGAATCCCTACGAGCAGTACTTC. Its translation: CASKEGGGNPYEQYF.

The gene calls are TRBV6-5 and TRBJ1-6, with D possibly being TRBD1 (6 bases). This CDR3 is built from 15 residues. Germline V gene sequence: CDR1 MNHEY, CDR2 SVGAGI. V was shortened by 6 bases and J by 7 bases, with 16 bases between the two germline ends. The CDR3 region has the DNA TGTGCCAGCAGAGACTACAGGGCAGGGAATTCACCCCTCCACTTT. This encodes CASRDYRAGNSPLHF.

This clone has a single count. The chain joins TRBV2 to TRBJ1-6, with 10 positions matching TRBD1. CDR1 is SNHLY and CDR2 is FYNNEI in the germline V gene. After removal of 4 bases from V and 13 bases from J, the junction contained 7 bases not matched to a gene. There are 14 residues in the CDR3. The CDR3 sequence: CASSAGTGAPPLHF. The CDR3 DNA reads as TGTGCCAGCAGTGCAGGGACAGGGGCACCTCCCCTCCACTTT.

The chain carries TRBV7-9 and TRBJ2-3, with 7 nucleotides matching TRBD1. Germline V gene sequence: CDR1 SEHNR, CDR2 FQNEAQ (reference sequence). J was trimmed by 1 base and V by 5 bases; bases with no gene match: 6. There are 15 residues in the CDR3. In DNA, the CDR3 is TGTGCCAGCAGCCGTACAGGGGTGGGCACAGATACGCAGTATTTT. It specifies CASSRTGVGTDTQYF. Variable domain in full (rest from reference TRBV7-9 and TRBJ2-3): DTGVSQNPRHKITKRGQNVTFRCDPISEHNRLYWYRQTLGQGPEFLTYFQNEAQLEKSRLLSDRFSAERPKGSFSTLEIQRTEQGDSAMYLCASSRTGVGTDTQYFGPGTRLTVL.